This T cell receptor beta chain was sequenced during a study of blood T cell repertoires in COVID-19 (dated by TCRdb to the early 2020s). Study-level background: Samples covering the acute and convalescent phases of COVID-19 were provided by collaborators in the United States, Italy and Spain. The material from the prospective study consisted of cDNA or gDNA derived from T cells, B-cell-depleted T cells, or PBMCs. Nearly every sample came with metadata listing a de-identified subject ID, COVID-19 status, age in years and sex. The samples were drawn from the first 160 participants of the ongoing ImmuneRACE study and from under 1,500 subjects provided by 6 global collaborators. The repertoires were released in a freely available public database meant as a resource for research on the immune response to SARS-CoV-2. Deeply sampled blood TCRbeta repertoires from subjects exposed to, actively infected with, or recovered from COVID-19 were included in the dataset. HLA class I and class II types, where available, came from metadata supplied by the sample provider rather than from assay-based typing. Study-wide findings and limitations: The quantity of clinical and demographic metadata differed by source and by participant and was supplied without curation.

From the germline V gene (reference sequence), CDR1 is MNHNY and CDR2 is SVGAGI. Spanning cysteine to phenylalanine, the CDR3 consists of 15 amino acids. The read is trimmed to its CDR3 DNA, 45 bases read in frame from base 1. For this chain, trimming is 5 bases at the V end and 6 bases at the J end, and the number of junction bases without a gene match is 6. The immunoSEQ Assay, a bias-controlled multiplex PCR, was used to amplify TCRbeta CDR3 regions from genomic DNA. In the paper's pipeline: Within the assay, amplification of reference gene primers was used to estimate how many nucleated cells each sample contained. To quantify the absolute abundance of each unique TCRbeta CDR3 rearrangement, sequence reads were collapsed and filtered. Productive Simpson clonality was computed per sample as the square root of Simpson's diversity index over productive rearrangements. TCRdb took over this immuneACCESS table, retaining in-frame rearrangements with V and J assigned. Such tables are incomplete; in checked studies, under half of the missing clones stem from an unresolved V gene, and the remainder is unexplained. The V and J calls and clone size are taken from that table; D and trimming were inferred from the DNA. The sample table records tens of thousands of clones; roughly 80% of these occur just once. About half of the sample is held by the ten biggest clonotypes.

This clone was counted at least ten times. Its antigen is currently not known. No quality values exist for individual bases; no much larger clone is one base distant. The collaborating institutions used their own protocols to collect whole blood in K2EDTA tubes. For TCRbeta analysis, collaborators shipped samples as frozen whole blood, isolated PBMCs, or DNA extracted from either of those sample types. The specimen sequenced was peripheral blood. The chain is assembled from TRBV6-6 and TRBJ1-5; 11 bases in the middle match TRBD1. The source is a human donor in a cohort sampled during active COVID-19. CDR3 protein: CASSPGQGAAQPQHF. The sequenced DNA: TGTGCCAGCAGTCCAGGACAGGGGGCTGCTCAGCCCCAGCATTTT.